These 29 T cell receptor beta chains came from one sample sequenced in a study of early T cells in non-severe SARS-CoV-2 infection. Via MiXCR, TCRdb re-called the 5' RACE reads, giving one row per CDR3 protein. The data contain approximately 89,000 distinct CDR3 sequences, over 11% of them singletons. The sequenced material came from whole blood. The receptors come from an adult who was a healthcare worker with PCR-confirmed SARS-CoV-2 infection or an uninfected control (not recorded which).

This clonotype occurred a few times. The CDR3 DNA reads as TGTGCCAGCAGTGGCCCTAGCGGGGCTGCCTACAATGAGCAGTTCTTC. Residues: CASSGPSGAAYNEQFF. The chain carries TRBV2 and TRBJ2-1; 9 nucleotides align to TRBD2. This CDR3 has 16 residues. The trim removed 4 bases at V and 2 bases at J, leaving 6 bases unmatched. Per the germline V gene, CDR1 is SNHLY and CDR2 is FYNNEI.

The J gene is TRBJ1-5, the V gene TRBV13; D not certain. This CDR3 is 13 amino acids long. Germline V gene lookup returns CDR1 PRHDT and CDR2 FYEKMQ (reference sequence). V lost 4 bases and J lost 4, with 8 bases in between. This CDR3 is CASSSTLNQPQHF. The CDR3 coding sequence is TGTGCCAGCAGCTCGACCCTAAATCAGCCCCAGCATTTT.

This clonotype was counted at least ten times. V and J are TRBV4-2 and TRBJ2-4; D is perhaps TRBD2 (5 bases). The CDR3 runs 17 residues. CDR1 is LGHNA and CDR2 is YNFKEQ in the germline V gene. Trimming cost V 0 bases and J 1 base, with 13 bases left between them. The CDR3 DNA reads TGTGCCAGCAGCCAAGAAGTAGCGACGGAGGCCAAAAACATTCAGTACTTC. This gives the protein CASSQEVATEAKNIQYF.

The chain employs TRBV2 and TRBJ2-3, with D possibly TRBD1 on 6 matching bases. The CDR3 runs to 14 residues. The germline gives CDR1 SNHLY, CDR2 FYNNEI. V lost 5 bases and J lost 2, with 11 bases in between. In DNA form, the CDR3 reads TGTGCCAGCAGTTTAGCAGGGGCCACAGATACGCAGTATTTT. It translates to CASSLAGATDTQYF. Combining the CDR3 with reference TRBV2 and TRBJ2-3 gives the whole variable domain EPEVTQTPSHQVTQMGQEVILRCVPISNHLYFYWYRQILGQKVEFLVSFYNNEISEKSEIFDDQFSVERPDGSNFTLKIRSTKLEDSAMYFCASSLAGATDTQYFGPGTRLTVL.

V gene TRBV25-1 combines with J gene TRBJ2-1, with 11 bases fitting TRBD2. CDR1 is MGHDK and CDR2 is SYGVNS in the germline V gene. Losses at the gene ends were 2 bases for V and 7 bases for J; bases not matched to a gene: 7. CDR3 length: 16 residues. DNA for the CDR3: TGTGCCAGCAGTGAAGGACTAGCGGGCCTAGCGAATGAGCAGTTCTTC. Its protein is CASSEGLAGLANEQFF.

This clonotype came up many times. The chain is built from TRBV7-9 and TRBJ1-2; no definite D call. This CDR3 has 14 amino acids. V lost 5 bases and J lost 4, with 14 bases in between. Germline assignment: CDR1 SEHNR and CDR2 FQNEAQ (reference sequence). The CDR3 DNA sequence: TGTGCCAGCAGCCCCTACGTGGTTGGCTATGGCTACACCTTC. It translates to CASSPYVVGYGYTF.

This clonotype was counted only a few times. V usage is TRBV9 and J usage is TRBJ2-2, with TRBD1 matching over 7 bases. V dropped 1 base and J dropped 6; count of bases not matched to a gene: 12. Germline V gene sequence: CDR1 SGDLS, CDR2 YYNGEE. The CDR3 spans 17 residues. The CDR3 nucleotides are TGTGCCAGCAGCGTAAGCCAGCGACAGGGACCGGCCGGGGAGCTGTTTTTT. This encodes CASSVSQRQGPAGELFF.

This chain connects TRBV6-5 to TRBJ1-4, with D perhaps matching TRBD1 (6 bases). The CDR3 has 13 amino acids. V was shortened by 6 bases and J by 8 bases, with 13 bases between the two germline ends. CDR1 and CDR2 from the germline V gene are MNHEY and SVGAGI. The CDR3 DNA is TGTGCCAGCAGGCCAGCAGGGGAGGAAAAACTGTTTTTT. As protein: CASRPAGEEKLFF.

The chain carries TRBV7-2 and TRBJ2-3; no reliable D call. Between the trimmed V and J ends, which lost 0 bases and 1 base, there was a span of 8 bases. Per germline, CDR1 SGHTA and CDR2 FQGNSA. The CDR3 runs 15 residues. The CDR3 sequence is CASSLANLRTDTQYF. The DNA of the CDR3 is TGTGCCAGCAGCTTAGCCAATCTCCGCACAGATACGCAGTATTTT.

This chain uses TRBV29-1 with TRBJ2-1, with D possibly being TRBD1 or TRBD2 (5 bases each). The V and J ends lost 4 bases and 5 bases respectively, with 9 bases between them. The CDR3 totals 12 residues. Germline V gene data show CDR1 as SQVTM and CDR2 as ANQGSEA. In nucleotides, the CDR3 is TGCAGCGTTGGTTTGGGGGACAATGAGCAGTTCTTC. It translates to CSVGLGDNEQFF.

The rearrangement joins TRBV24-1 to TRBJ2-5; D possibly corresponds to TRBD2 (6 bases). The CDR3 contains 12 residues. The germline CDR1 and CDR2 sequences are KGHDR and SFDVKD. Trimming removed 10 bases at V and 0 bases at J, with 8 bases between. CDR3 sequence reads: CATGGHQETQYF. DNA of the CDR3: TGTGCCACGGGGGGTCACCAAGAGACCCAGTACTTC.

The table lists this clonotype with a few counts. This rearrangement joins TRBV19 to TRBJ2-2; unclear D gene. Trimming pared 8 bases from V and 4 bases from J, leaving 8 bases between. The CDR3 length is 12 residues. Germline-derived CDR1 and CDR2 are LNHDA and SQIVND (reference sequence). DNA of the CDR3: TGTGCCAGTGAGGCTGGCACCGGGGAGCTGTTTTTT. Encoded protein: CASEAGTGELFF.

This clonotype was counted ten times or more. The CDR3 reads CASSYRGQTKNIQYF. The CDR3, as DNA: TGTGCCAGCAGTTACAGGGGGCAGACCAAAAACATTCAGTACTTC. The chain carries TRBV12-3 or TRBV12-4 and TRBJ2-4, with TRBD1 matching 9 bases. The V and J ends lost 4 bases and 2 bases, in that order; junction bases with no gene match: 3. The CDR3 loop spans 15 amino acids.

V usage is TRBV5-4 and J usage is TRBJ2-7; possible D gene TRBD1, 6 bases. The CDR3 is 12 residues long. The V and J ends lost 4 bases and 2 bases respectively, with 7 bases between them. The germline CDR1 and CDR2 sequences are SGHNT and YYREEE (reference sequence). The CDR3 protein is CASSEGAYEQYF. The CDR3 coding sequence is TGTGCCAGCAGCGAGGGGGCCTACGAGCAGTACTTC.

This clonotype has a handful of counts. This chain links TRBV19 with TRBJ2-1, with TRBD1 matching 7 bases. The CDR3 has 13 residues. Per germline, CDR1 LNHDA and CDR2 SQIVND (reference sequence). The trim removed 5 bases at V and 5 bases at J, leaving 3 bases unmatched. The CDR3 nucleotides are TGTGCCAGTAGTTGGACAGGCAACAATGAGCAGTTCTTC. This codes for CASSWTGNNEQFF.

This clonotype was seen repeatedly, ten times or more. The chain joins TRBV2 to TRBJ1-6, with a weak D call TRBD1 (5 bases). The CDR3 consists of 13 residues. Germline loops: CDR1 SNHLY, CDR2 FYNNEI. Between the trimmed V and J ends, which lost 7 bases and 10 bases, there was a span of 14 bases. As DNA, the CDR3 is TGTGCCAGCAAGCTGGGGGTAGAATCACCCCTCCACTTT. Translation gives CASKLGVESPLHF.

This clonotype has more than one count but fewer than ten. The chain links TRBV20-1 to TRBJ2-2, with TRBD1 matching 10 bases. The CDR3 runs 15 residues. Trimming at V came to 5 bases and at J to 4 bases, leaving 7 bases not matched to a gene. Per germline, CDR1 DFQATT and CDR2 SNEGSKA (reference sequence). CDR3 sequence: CSARDRGGGTGELFF. The CDR3 nucleotides read TGCAGTGCTCGGGACAGGGGAGGTGGCACCGGGGAGCTGTTTTTT.

This clonotype showed up just a few times. V usage is TRBV4-1 and J usage is TRBJ1-4, with 8 bases aligning to TRBD1. The CDR3 extends over 14 amino acids. Germline V gene sequence: CDR1 MGHRA, CDR2 YSYEKL. V dropped 4 bases and J dropped 7; count of bases not matched to a gene: 5. The CDR3 here is CASSLGQGGEKLFF. The DNA of the CDR3 is TGCGCCAGCAGCCTCGGACAGGGAGGTGAAAAACTGTTTTTT.

The V and J genes are TRBV5-4 and TRBJ2-1; 12 bases match TRBD2. CDR3 size: 16 residues. Germline CDR1 reads SGHNT; CDR2 reads YYREEE (reference sequence). V lost 2 bases, J lost 5 bases, and 5 bases stayed unmatched. For the CDR3, the DNA is TGTGCCAGCAGCTTCGGACTAGCGGGATACCACAATGAGCAGTTCTTC. Translating gives CASSFGLAGYHNEQFF.

Points on this clonotype: The junction departs from germline at one end; a sequencing error may be responsible. The chain couples TRBV7-2 to TRBJ2-1, with no clear D. This CDR3 has 16 amino acids. Germline V gives CDR1 SGHTA, CDR2 FQGNSA. This CDR3 is CASSFGGSPSYIEQFF. DNA for the CDR3: TGTGCCAGCAGCTTCGGTGGCTCCCCTTCCTACATTGAGCAGTTCTTC. The full variable domain, in which reference TRBV7-2 and TRBJ2-1 provide the parts outside the CDR3, is GAGVSQSPSNKVTEKGKDVELRCDPISGHTALYWYRQSLGQGLEFLIYFQGNSAPDKSGLPSDRFSAERTGGSVSTLTIQRTQQEDSAVYLCASSFGGSPSYIEQFFGPGTRLTVL.

This chain uses TRBV18 with TRBJ2-6, with a possible D match to TRBD1 (6 bases). This CDR3 has 17 residues. Germline V lookup: CDR1 KGHSH, CDR2 LQKENI. V dropped 3 bases and J dropped 4 bases, with 16 bases sitting between them. CDR3 sequence reads: CASSPDSPSFGANVLTF. The CDR3 DNA reads TGTGCCAGCTCACCGGACAGCCCGAGCTTCGGGGCCAACGTCCTGACTTTC.

This clonotype came up many times. This chain uses TRBV6-5 with TRBJ1-2; TRBD1 might be the D (6 bases). CDR1 MNHEY and CDR2 SVGAGI come from the germline V gene. The CDR3 extends over 19 amino acids. Trimming shortened V by 2 bases and J by 4 bases, and 26 bases separated the two germline ends. In DNA form, the CDR3 reads TGTGCCAGCAGTTACCGCTGGAAGGAGAGAGGGGAAGGGGGCTATGGCTACACCTTC. Protein product: CASSYRWKERGEGGYGYTF.

The chain is built from TRBV18 and TRBJ1-1; 10 nucleotides agree with TRBD1. The ends lost 4 bases at V and 1 base at J; junction bases unmatched: 3. Germline CDR1 reads KGHSH; CDR2 reads LQKENI. CDR3 length: 15 residues. The CDR3 bases are TGTGCCAGCTCACTAAGGACAGGGGGGAACACTGAAGCTTTCTTT. Amino acids: CASSLRTGGNTEAFF.

This rearrangement joins TRBV28 to TRBJ2-5; D may be TRBD1 (6 bases). V was cut by 7 bases and J by 5 bases, with 14 bases left in between. Germline-derived CDR1 and CDR2 are MDHEN and SYDVKM. This CDR3 is built from 13 residues. CDR3 sequence (DNA): TGTGCCAGCATCCAGGGGCTCGCGGAGACCCAGTACTTC. It specifies CASIQGLAETQYF.

This clonotype was observed many times. The rearrangement uses TRBV7-9 and TRBJ1-3; tentatively, D is TRBD1 (5 bases). Trimming removed 5 bases from V and 4 bases from J, with 18 bases in between. Per the germline V gene, CDR1 is SEHNR and CDR2 is FQNEAQ (reference sequence). The CDR3 spans 16 residues. CDR3 loop: CASSPSRGVGGNTIYF. CDR3 DNA sequence: TGTGCCAGCAGCCCGTCTCGGGGGGTAGGCGGAAACACCATATATTTT.

This clonotype has at least ten counts. The rearrangement uses TRBV5-4 and TRBJ2-3, with 7 bases aligning to TRBD2. The CDR3 is 12 residues long. Germline V gives CDR1 SGHNT, CDR2 YYREEE (reference sequence). The V gene end was trimmed by 4 bases and the J gene end by 4 bases; junction bases not matched to a gene: 0. The CDR3, as DNA: TGTGCCAGCAGCGGGGGGGCAGATACGCAGTATTTT. Protein product: CASSGGADTQYF.

At least ten counts were recorded for this clonotype. This rearrangement joins TRBV5-5 to TRBJ2-6; D gene unclear. V lost 3 bases and J 0 bases, leaving 10 bases between the germline ends. Germline V gives CDR1 SGHKS, CDR2 YYEKEE (reference sequence). There are 16 residues in the CDR3. The DNA of the CDR3 is TGTGCCAGCAGCTGGATTGCTGGCTCTGGGGCCAACGTCCTGACTTTC. Translation gives CASSWIAGSGANVLTF.

A few counts support this clonotype. The rearrangement links TRBV10-3 to TRBJ1-1, with D unclear. CDR3 length: 13 amino acids. Between the trimmed V and J ends, which lost 5 bases and 0 bases, there was a span of 7 bases. From germline, CDR1 is ENHRY and CDR2 SYGVKD. The CDR3 DNA is TGTGCCATCAGTAGGGAGTTGAACACTGAAGCTTTCTTT. Amino acid sequence: CAISRELNTEAFF.

There are a few counts of this clonotype. A read error may produce the germline difference seen at one junction end. The CDR3 reads CASSDGTSLTGELFF. The CDR3 nucleotides read TGTGCTAGCAGCGACGGGACTAGTTTGACCGGGGAGCTGTTTTTT. The gene calls are TRBV7-7 and TRBJ2-2; 8 bases fit TRBD2. This CDR3 spans 15 amino acids. The germline V gene encodes CDR1 SSHAT and CDR2 FNYEAQ (reference sequence).